One sample yielded the 12 T cell receptor beta chains listed below, sequenced in a study of T-cell reconstitution after alpha-beta-depleted transplantation in children. Molecular barcoding with unique molecular identifiers was used for the TCRbeta library. Via MiXCR, TCRdb re-called the PCR reads, giving one row per CDR3 protein. The data hold more than 450,000 distinct CDR3 sequences, with roughly 18% observed a single time. The starting material was PBMCs from the stem cell graft donor, obtained from the stem cell graft. These TCRs come from a human donor who donated a stem cell graft to a child with acute lymphoblastic leukemia.

This clonotype was counted a few times. The V gene is TRBV6-1, the J gene TRBJ2-3; 11 nucleotides line up with TRBD1. Germline assignment: CDR1 MNHNS and CDR2 SASEGT. The CDR3 runs 15 residues. V lost 6 bases and J lost 3; bases outside the gene matches: 5. In nucleotides, the CDR3 is TGTGCCAGCAGCCGGGACAGGGGGTTGACAGATACGCAGTATTTT. As protein: CASSRDRGLTDTQYF.

This clonotype occurred a few times. The J gene is TRBJ2-7, the V gene TRBV3-1; D is unresolved. The CDR3 runs 14 residues. V was clipped by 3 bases and J by 2 bases, with 11 bases between them. Germline assignment: CDR1 LGHDT and CDR2 YNNKEL (reference sequence). The CDR3 sequence: CASSHGEGTYEQYF. For the CDR3, the DNA is TGTGCCAGCAGCCATGGTGAAGGAACCTACGAGCAGTACTTC.

V is TRBV12-3 or TRBV12-4 and J is TRBJ2-7; possible D gene TRBD1, 6 bases. CDR3 length: 15 residues. V was trimmed by 3 bases and J by 5 bases, leaving 17 bases between them. Written as DNA, the CDR3 is TGTGCCAGCAGTTTCACAGGGCTTGGGGTCAACGAGCAGTACTTC. Its translation: CASSFTGLGVNEQYF.

The table lists this clonotype with many counts. CDR3: CASSQLNEQFF. Written as DNA, the CDR3 is TGCGCCAGCAGCCAGCTCAATGAGCAGTTCTTC. The chain is built from TRBV5-1 and TRBJ2-1; D remains ambiguous. Germline values: CDR1 SGHRS, CDR2 YFSETQ. The CDR3 extends over 11 amino acids. Trimming took 4 bases from V and 6 from J, leaving 5 bases between them. Full variable domain (missing parts from reference TRBV5-1 and TRBJ2-1): KAGVTQTPRYLIKTRGQQVTLSCSPISGHRSVSWYQQTPGQGLQFLFEYFSETQRNKGNFPGRFSGRQFSNSRSEMNVSTLELGDSALYLCASSQLNEQFFGPGTRLTVL.

This clonotype was found a few times. This chain joins TRBV4-2 and TRBJ2-3; D is unresolved. This CDR3 has 14 residues. V was cut by 0 bases and J by 2 bases, with 6 bases left in between. The germline gives CDR1 LGHNA, CDR2 YNFKEQ. The CDR3 here is CASSQESATDTQYF. Written as DNA, the CDR3 is TGTGCCAGCAGCCAAGAGTCAGCCACAGATACGCAGTATTTT.

This chain uses TRBV12-3 or TRBV12-4 with TRBJ1-1; the D is unclear. Trimming removed 1 base from V and 0 bases from J, with 15 bases in between. CDR3 size: 17 residues. CDR3 loop: CASSLVPAARLNTEAFF. The CDR3 DNA is TGTGCCAGCAGTTTAGTACCGGCAGCTAGACTGAACACTGAAGCTTTCTTT.

This clonotype was counted between two and nine times. The chain employs TRBV30 and TRBJ1-5; D remains unclear. Germline assignment: CDR1 GTSNPN and CDR2 SVGIG (reference sequence). V was clipped by 0 bases and J by 4 bases, with 10 bases between them. The CDR3 runs 14 residues. For the CDR3, the DNA is TGTGCCTGGAGTGTACAATTGAGAAATCAGCCCCAGCATTTT. Its protein product is CAWSVQLRNQPQHF.

This clonotype was counted a few times. V and J are TRBV10-3 and TRBJ1-1, with no clear D. Germline values: CDR1 ENHRY, CDR2 SYGVKD. V lost 2 bases to trimming and J lost 1 base, with 8 bases between them. The CDR3 length is 14 residues. CDR3: CAISEREGNTEAFF. The CDR3 nucleotides read TGTGCCATCAGTGAGAGGGAGGGGAACACTGAAGCTTTCTTT.

V and J are TRBV5-1 and TRBJ1-1; no clear D gene. V lost 2 bases to trimming and J lost 9 bases, with 11 bases between them. The CDR3 is made up of 12 amino acids. The germline CDR1 and CDR2 sequences are SGHRS and YFSETQ. In DNA form, the CDR3 reads TGCGCCAGCAGCTTAATTGACACCCAAGCTTTCTTT. It encodes CASSLIDTQAFF.

This clonotype was found many times. V gene TRBV12-3 or TRBV12-4 combines with J gene TRBJ2-3; D is ambiguous. V was trimmed by 0 bases and J by 6 bases, leaving 7 bases between them. The CDR3 contains 13 residues. The CDR3 region is CASSLAPRDTQYF. CDR3 in DNA: TGTGCCAGCAGTTTAGCGCCCAGGGATACGCAGTATTTT.

The CDR3 nucleotides read TGTGCCAGCAGTGAAGGATTGGGAGGGGTTGAGCTGTTTTTT. As protein: CASSEGLGGVELFF. The gene calls are TRBV6-1 and TRBJ2-2; 7 nucleotides agree with TRBD2. J was trimmed by 11 bases and V by 1 base; bases with no gene match: 7. In germline, CDR1 is MNHNS, CDR2 SASEGT. The CDR3 consists of 14 residues.

The chain is built from TRBV20-1 and TRBJ1-2, with D hard to call. The germline V and J ends were trimmed by 3 bases and 9 bases, with 11 bases remaining between them. This CDR3 has 11 amino acids. The germline V gene encodes CDR1 DFQATT and CDR2 SNEGSKA (reference sequence). The CDR3 DNA is TGCAGTGCTAGCCCATCCGGAAGCTACACCTTC. It translates to CSASPSGSYTF.